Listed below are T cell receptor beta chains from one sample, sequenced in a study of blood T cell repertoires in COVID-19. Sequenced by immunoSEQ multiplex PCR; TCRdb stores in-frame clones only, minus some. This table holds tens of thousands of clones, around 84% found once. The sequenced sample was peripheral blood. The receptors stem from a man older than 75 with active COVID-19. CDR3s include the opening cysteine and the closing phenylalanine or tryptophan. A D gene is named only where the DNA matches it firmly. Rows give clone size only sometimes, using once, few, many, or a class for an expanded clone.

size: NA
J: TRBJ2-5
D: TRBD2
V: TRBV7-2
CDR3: CASSWDLSGSSERETQYF
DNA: TGTGCCAGCAGCTGGGATCTTAGCGGGAGTAGCGAGAGGGAGACCCAGTACTTC

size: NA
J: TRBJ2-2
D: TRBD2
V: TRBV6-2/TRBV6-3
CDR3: CASSFPRRTSDTGELFF
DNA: TGTGCCAGCAGTTTCCCCCGCCGGACTAGCGACACCGGGGAGCTGTTTTTT

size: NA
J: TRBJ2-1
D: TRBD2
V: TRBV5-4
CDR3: CASSAASTSGRLGEQFF
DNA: TGTGCCAGCAGCGCCGCCTCGACTAGCGGGAGATTAGGTGAGCAGTTCTTC

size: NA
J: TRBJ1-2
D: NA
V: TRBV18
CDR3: CASSANTGNSNYGYTF
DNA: TGTGCCAGCTCAGCTAACACAGGGAATAGTAACTATGGCTACACCTTC

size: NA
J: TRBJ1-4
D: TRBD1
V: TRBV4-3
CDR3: CASSVGQGQEKLFF
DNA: TGCGCCAGCAGCGTGGGACAGGGGCAGGAAAAACTGTTTTTT

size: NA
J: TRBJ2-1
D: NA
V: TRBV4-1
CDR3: CASSPPLDGMGQFF
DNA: TGCGCCAGCAGCCCCCCCCTAGACGGAATGGGGCAGTTCTTC

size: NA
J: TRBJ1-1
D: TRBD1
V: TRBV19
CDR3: CASMTGQGLIFMNTEAFF
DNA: TGTGCCAGTATGACGGGACAGGGGTTAATCTTCATGAACACTGAAGCTTTCTTT

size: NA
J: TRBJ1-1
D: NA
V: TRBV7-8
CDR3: CASSIDRSMNTEAFF
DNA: TGTGCCAGCAGCATTGACAGGTCTATGAACACTGAAGCTTTCTTT

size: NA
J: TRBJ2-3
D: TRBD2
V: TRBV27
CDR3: CASSSFSGSTTDTQYF
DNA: TGTGCCAGCAGTTCCTTTAGCGGGAGTACCACAGATACGCAGTATTTT

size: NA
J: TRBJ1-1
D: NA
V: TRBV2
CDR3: CATTLQMNTEAFF
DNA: TGTGCCACCACCCTACAGATGAACACTGAAGCTTTCTTT

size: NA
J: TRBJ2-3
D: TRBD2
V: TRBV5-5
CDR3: CASDLAGTDTQYF
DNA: TGTGCCAGCGATCTAGCGGGAACAGATACGCAGTATTTT

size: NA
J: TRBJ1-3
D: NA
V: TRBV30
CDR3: CAWRWDTLSGNTIYF
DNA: TGTGCCTGGAGATGGGACACTCTTTCTGGAAACACCATATATTTT

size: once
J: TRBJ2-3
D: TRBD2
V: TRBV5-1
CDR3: CASSLGGTSGTDTQYF
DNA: TGCGCCAGCAGCTTGGGTGGGACTAGTGGCACAGATACGCAGTATTTT

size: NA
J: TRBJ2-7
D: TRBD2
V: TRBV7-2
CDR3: CASSPGGSGRPEQYF
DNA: TGTGCCAGCAGCCCGGGAGGTAGCGGGAGACCAGAGCAGTACTTC

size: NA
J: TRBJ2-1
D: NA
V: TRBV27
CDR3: CASSSWGESYNEQFF
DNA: TGTGCCAGCAGTTCGTGGGGGGAGTCCTACAATGAGCAGTTCTTC

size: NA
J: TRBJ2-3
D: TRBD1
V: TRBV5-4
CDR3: CASSFPLGLGTGGTDTQYF
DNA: TGTGCCAGCAGCTTCCCGTTGGGATTGGGGACAGGGGGCACAGATACGCAGTATTTT

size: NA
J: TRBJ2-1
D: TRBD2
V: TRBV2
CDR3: CASSESLLAGVPYNEQFF
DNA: TGTGCCAGCAGTGAATCCTTACTAGCGGGAGTTCCCTACAATGAGCAGTTCTTC

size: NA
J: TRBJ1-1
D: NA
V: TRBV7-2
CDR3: CASSLRTAEAFF
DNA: TGTGCCAGCAGCTTAAGGACAGCCGAAGCTTTCTTT

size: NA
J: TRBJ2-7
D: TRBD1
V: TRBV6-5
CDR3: CASTGQGMHEQYF
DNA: TGTGCCAGCACGGGACAGGGGATGCACGAGCAGTACTTC

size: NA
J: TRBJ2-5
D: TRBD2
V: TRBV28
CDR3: CASSLGLAGAETQYF
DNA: TGTGCCAGCAGTTTGGGACTAGCGGGAGCAGAGACCCAGTACTTC

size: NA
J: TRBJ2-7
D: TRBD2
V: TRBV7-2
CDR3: CASSPWRESQEKQYF
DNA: TGTGCCAGCAGCCCATGGCGGGAGTCCCAGGAGAAGCAGTACTTC

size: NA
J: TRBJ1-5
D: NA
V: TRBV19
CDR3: CASSTGGPQHF
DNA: TGTGCCAGTAGTACCGGAGGGCCCCAGCATTTT